This entry is about one T cell receptor (beta chain). Its target is unknown. According to the study, genomic DNA was the template for TCR beta VDJ and CDR3 profiling. From the reads, TCRdb called clonotypes with MiXCR, one entry per CDR3 protein. The sample includes 150,000 to 200,000 distinct CDR3 sequences, around 43% of them seen just once. Those patients picked for sequencing had displayed CD8+CD57+ cell expansion on flow cytometry. The sample originates from a study of CD8+CD57+ T cells in acquired aplastic anemia. Looking at the study overall: DNA from sorted CD4+ and CD8+ cells averaged about 3.2 ug.

Study-wide results and caveats: Around 30 sequences, all CD8+ CDR3, were shared between patients and controls. Between the patient and control groups, CD8+ Simpson's diversity did not differ significantly.

CDR3 length: 13 residues. V was shortened by 7 bases and J by 0 bases, with 13 bases between the two germline ends. Germline V gives CDR1 SQVTM, CDR2 ANQGSEA. This clonotype originated in a human donor with aplastic anemia. The chain uses TRBV29-1 and TRBJ2-7; no definite D call. The sequencing sample was made of sorted CD4+, CD8+, or CD8+CD57+ T cells (not recorded which) from PBMCs. CDR3 DNA: TGCAGCGCTCCAGGCGGCAGCTCCTACGAGCAGTACTTC. Translating gives CSAPGGSSYEQYF.